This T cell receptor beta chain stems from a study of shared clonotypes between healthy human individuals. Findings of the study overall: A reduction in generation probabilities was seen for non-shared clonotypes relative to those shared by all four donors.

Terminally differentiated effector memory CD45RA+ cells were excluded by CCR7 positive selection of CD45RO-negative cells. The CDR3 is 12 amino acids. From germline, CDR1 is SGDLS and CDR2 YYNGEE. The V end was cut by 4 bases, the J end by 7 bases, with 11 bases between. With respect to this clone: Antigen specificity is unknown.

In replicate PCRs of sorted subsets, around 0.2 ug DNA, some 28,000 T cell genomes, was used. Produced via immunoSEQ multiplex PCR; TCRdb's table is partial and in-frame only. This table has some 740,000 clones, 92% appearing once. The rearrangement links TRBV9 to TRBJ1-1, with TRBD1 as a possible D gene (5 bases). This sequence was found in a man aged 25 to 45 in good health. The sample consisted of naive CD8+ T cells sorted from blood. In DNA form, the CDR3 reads TGTGCCAGCAGCTCGCGACAGTATGAAGCTTTCTTT. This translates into CASSSRQYEAFF.